These T cell receptor beta chains were read from a single sample in a study of blood T cell repertoires in COVID-19. Assay: immunoSEQ multiplex PCR; the TCRdb copy retains only in-frame clones and omits some. The sample lists about 220,000 clones, approximately 92% occurring once. Sequencing was done on a sample of PBMCs or T cells enriched from blood (not recorded which). These receptors originate from a woman under 30 in a cohort exposed to, infected with or recovered from COVID-19 (not recorded which). CDR3s include the opening cysteine and the closing phenylalanine or tryptophan.

TRBV20-1	TRBJ2-2	CSASNLEGGELFF
TRBV2	TRBJ1-6	CASQPPGQGAYSPLHF
TRBV5-5	TRBJ2-1	CASSLAGAILNEQFF
TRBV11-2	TRBJ1-2	CASSLDLTLANYGYTF
TRBV10-1	TRBJ2-1	CASSEGTGGKNEQFF
TRBV19	TRBJ1-2	CASSPRGGIDYGYTF
TRBV27	TRBJ1-2	CASSLTGSAGYTF
TRBV3-1/TRBV3-2	TRBJ2-5	CASSPGTSGSETQYF
TRBV7-9	TRBJ2-2	CASSLNTGELFF
TRBV5-1	TRBJ2-2	CASSLGGNTGELFF
TRBV3-1/TRBV3-2	TRBJ1-2	CASTRTGSRGYTF
TRBV25-1	TRBJ1-2	CASSEYSTDYGYTF
TRBV6-5	TRBJ1-1	CATAPNRNTEAFF
TRBV7-2	TRBJ2-1	CASSSPDLYNEQFF
TRBV7-9	TRBJ1-4	CASSLGHWDRGRRRGKLFF
TRBV2	TRBJ1-2	CASSDRGGGYTF
TRBV12-3/TRBV12-4	TRBJ1-1	CASAAFAEAFF
TRBV5-1	TRBJ2-1	CASRPLPSGSYNEQFF
TRBV7-8	TRBJ1-2	CASSPGQGGYGYTF
TRBV19	TRBJ2-5	CASSIDSQETQYF
TRBV13	TRBJ1-1	CASSFGSGPEAFF
TRBV19	TRBJ1-1	CASSRTPNTEAFF
TRBV24-1	TRBJ2-7	CATSDGGTGTGVNEQYF
TRBV12-3/TRBV12-4	TRBJ1-2	CASSLTPGDGYTF
TRBV4-1	TRBJ1-4	CASSQDPEEKLFF
TRBV23-1	TRBJ2-7	CASSHWYPRTYEQYF
TRBV28	TRBJ2-7	CASSYASSYEQYF
TRBV4-1	TRBJ2-1	CASSKYVDYEQFF
TRBV5-6	TRBJ2-7	CASSPDRDHEQYF
TRBV2	TRBJ1-2	CASSARQGLGYGYTF
TRBV7-6	TRBJ2-2	CASSREITGELFF
TRBV19	TRBJ1-5	CASSPGTNQPQHF
TRBV19	TRBJ2-3	CATGGAATYTDTQYF
TRBV2	TRBJ1-1	CASTSGNTEAFF
TRBV2	TRBJ2-2	CASSREPGAQELFF
TRBV10-3	TRBJ1-1	CAISAGGATEAFF
TRBV11-2	TRBJ1-3	CASSSRDRGNTIYF
TRBV19	TRBJ1-4	CASSDRVANEKLFF
TRBV7-9	TRBJ2-2	CASSLIGAGTGELFF
TRBV19	TRBJ2-1	CASSLAGLYNEQFF
TRBV7-2	TRBJ1-2	CASSFQILYGYTF
TRBV3-1/TRBV3-2	TRBJ2-6	CASSPGTSLSGANVLTF
TRBV6-5	TRBJ1-1	CASRQQGANTEAFF
TRBV24-1	TRBJ2-1	CATSARYSYNEQFF
TRBV5-1	TRBJ1-5	CASSPEVGAQPQHF
TRBV5-4	TRBJ2-3	CASSSAAIAGAGGTDTQYF
TRBV19	TRBJ2-2	CATLDPNTGELFF
TRBV30	TRBJ2-7	CAWSAPSGYEQYF
TRBV29-1	TRBJ2-2	CSVDGGGTGELFF
TRBV19	TRBJ1-5	CASSDRDPLNQPQHF
TRBV11-3	TRBJ2-1	CASSENRDRGHEQFF
TRBV4-1	TRBJ1-5	CASSQESGRGFDQPQHF
TRBV5-1	TRBJ1-1	CASSLESPADTEAFF
TRBV5-4	TRBJ2-5	CASSDRDQRETQYF
TRBV19	TRBJ1-2	CASSIQSGGGIWSYGYTF
TRBV11-3	TRBJ2-2	CASSLDLAPSTGELFF
TRBV2	TRBJ1-2	CASSSTRTRGYTF
TRBV2	TRBJ1-6	CASSGDRGYSPLHF
TRBV5-1	TRBJ1-2	CASSSRASGRANNYGYTF